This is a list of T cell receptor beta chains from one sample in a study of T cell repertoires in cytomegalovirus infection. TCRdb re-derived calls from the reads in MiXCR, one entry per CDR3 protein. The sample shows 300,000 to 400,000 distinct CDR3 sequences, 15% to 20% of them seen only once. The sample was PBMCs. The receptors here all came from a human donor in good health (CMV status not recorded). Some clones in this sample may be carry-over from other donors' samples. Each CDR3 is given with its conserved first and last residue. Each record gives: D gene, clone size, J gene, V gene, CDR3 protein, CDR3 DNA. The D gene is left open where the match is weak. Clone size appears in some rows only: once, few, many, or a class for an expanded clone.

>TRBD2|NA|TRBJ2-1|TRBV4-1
CASSQEEGTSGSAFF
TGCGCCAGCAGCCAAGAGGAAGGGACGAGCGGGAGCGCGTTCTTC
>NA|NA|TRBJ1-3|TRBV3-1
CASSDRGNTIYF
TGTGCCAGCAGCGACCGGGGAAACACCATATATTTT
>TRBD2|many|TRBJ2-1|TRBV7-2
CASSPREASGRGVGNEQFF
TGTGCCAGCAGCCCCCGGGAGGCTAGCGGGAGAGGGGTGGGTAATGAGCAGTTCTTC
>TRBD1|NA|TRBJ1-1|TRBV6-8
CASSYSVGGANTEAFF
TGTGCCAGCAGTTACTCAGTAGGGGGCGCGAACACTGAAGCTTTCTTT
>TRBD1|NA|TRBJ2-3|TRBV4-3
CASSHGQGFPDTQYF
TGCGCCAGCAGCCACGGACAGGGGTTCCCAGATACGCAGTATTTT
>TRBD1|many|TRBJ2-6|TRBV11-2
CASSSGTGLSGANVLTF
TGTGCCAGCAGCTCTGGGACAGGTCTCTCTGGGGCCAACGTCCTGACTTTC
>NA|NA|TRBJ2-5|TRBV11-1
CASSYTIQETQYF
TGTGCCAGCAGCTATACAATCCAAGAGACCCAGTACTTC
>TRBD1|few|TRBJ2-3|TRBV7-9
CASSSKSGGTDTQYF
TGTGCCAGCAGCTCTAAGTCAGGGGGAACAGATACGCAGTATTTT
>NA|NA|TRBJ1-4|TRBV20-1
CSAREGTRNEKLFF
TGCAGTGCTAGAGAAGGGACGAGAAATGAAAAACTGTTTTTT
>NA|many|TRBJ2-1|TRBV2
CASSGDALRGEQFF
TGTGCCAGCTCAGGGGATGCGCTTCGGGGGGAGCAGTTCTTC
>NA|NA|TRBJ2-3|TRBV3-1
CASSQDLWTTDTQYF
TGTGCCAGCAGCCAAGATTTGTGGACAACAGATACGCAGTATTTT
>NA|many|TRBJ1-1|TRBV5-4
CASSLDRHTEAFF
TGTGCCAGCAGCCTGGACCGACACACTGAAGCTTTCTTT
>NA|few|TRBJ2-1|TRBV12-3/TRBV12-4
CATSAGSSYNEQFF
TGTGCCACCTCAGCGGGCAGCTCCTACAATGAGCAGTTCTTC
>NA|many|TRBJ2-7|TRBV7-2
CASSRDRSRGEQYF
TGTGCCAGCAGTCGAGACAGGTCAAGGGGCGAGCAGTACTTC
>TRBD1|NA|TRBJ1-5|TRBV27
CASSSGQGFPWPQHF
TGTGCCAGCAGCTCCGGACAGGGCTTCCCTTGGCCCCAGCATTTT
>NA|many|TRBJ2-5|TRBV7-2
CASSFDRETQYF
TGTGCCAGCAGCTTTGATCGGGAGACCCAGTACTTC
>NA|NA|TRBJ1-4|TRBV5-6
CASSLVGEEKLFF
TGTGCCAGCAGCTTGGTGGGGGAAGAAAAACTGTTTTTT
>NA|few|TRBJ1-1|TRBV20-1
CSAMGGFTEAFF
TGCAGTGCCATGGGGGGCTTTACTGAAGCTTTCTTT
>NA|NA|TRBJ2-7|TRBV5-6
CASSLAPVGGREQYF
TGTGCCAGCAGCTTGGCCCCGGTTGGAGGGAGGGAGCAGTACTTC
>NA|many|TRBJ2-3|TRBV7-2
CASSSSGLRTDTQYF
TGTGCCAGCAGCTCCAGCGGGCTCCGCACAGATACGCAGTATTTT
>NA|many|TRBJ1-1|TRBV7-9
CASSLDADNTEAFF
TGTGCCAGCAGCTTAGATGCTGATAACACTGAAGCTTTCTTT
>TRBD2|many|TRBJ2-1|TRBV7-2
CASSLLAGEYNEQFF
TGTGCCAGCAGCCTACTAGCGGGAGAATACAATGAGCAGTTCTTC
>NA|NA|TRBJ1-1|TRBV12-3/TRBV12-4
CASSIGRTLAFF
TGTGCCAGCAGTATTGGGCGGACACTGGCTTTCTTT
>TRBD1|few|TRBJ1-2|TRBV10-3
CAISDTGQGDYGYTF
TGTGCCATCAGTGACACGGGACAGGGGGACTATGGCTACACCTTC
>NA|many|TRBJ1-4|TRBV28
CASSRVGSTNEKLFF
TGTGCCAGCAGTCGGGTAGGGTCAACTAATGAAAAACTGTTTTTT
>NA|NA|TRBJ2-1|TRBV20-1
CSARAGQSNEQFF
TGCAGTGCTAGAGCCGGACAGAGCAATGAGCAGTTCTTC
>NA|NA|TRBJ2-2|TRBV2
CASSDPDGSNTGELFF
TGTGCCAGCAGTGACCCCGACGGTTCGAACACCGGGGAGCTGTTTTTT
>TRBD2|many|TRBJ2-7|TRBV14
CATTLLAGVADEQYF
TGTGCCACCACACTTCTAGCGGGAGTGGCCGACGAGCAGTACTTC
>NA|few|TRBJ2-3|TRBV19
CASKAGQTQYF
TGTGCCAGTAAGGCGGGACAGACGCAGTATTTT
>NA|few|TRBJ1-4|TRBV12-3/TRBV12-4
CASSALGKLFF
TGTGCCAGCAGCGCTCTGGGAAAACTGTTTTTT
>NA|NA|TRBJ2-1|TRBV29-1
CSVEPSSSYNEQFF
TGCAGCGTCGAACCCAGCTCCTCTTACAATGAGCAGTTCTTC
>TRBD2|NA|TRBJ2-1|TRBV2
CASSPAGDEQFF
TGTGCCAGCAGCCCCGCGGGGGATGAGCAGTTCTTC
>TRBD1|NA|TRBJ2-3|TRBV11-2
CASSTGQPTDTQYF
TGTGCCAGCAGTACGGGACAGCCCACAGATACGCAGTATTTT
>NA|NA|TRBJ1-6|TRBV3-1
CASSHAGARAPLHF
TGTGCCAGCAGCCACGCAGGGGCAAGGGCACCCCTCCACTTT
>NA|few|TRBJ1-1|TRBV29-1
CSVEHTTNTEAFF
TGCAGCGTTGAACACACCACGAACACTGAAGCTTTCTTT
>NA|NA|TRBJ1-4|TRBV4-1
CASSRPPGAATNEKLFF
TGCGCCAGCAGCCGCCCCCCGGGGGCAGCAACTAATGAAAAACTGTTTTTT
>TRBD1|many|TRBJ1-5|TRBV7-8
CASSPITGGHQPQHF
TGTGCCAGCAGCCCGATAACAGGGGGACATCAGCCCCAGCATTTT
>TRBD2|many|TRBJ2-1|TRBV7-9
CASSARLAGIHNEQFF
TGTGCCAGCAGCGCTCGACTAGCGGGGATCCACAATGAGCAGTTCTTC
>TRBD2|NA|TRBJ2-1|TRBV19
CASSISLAGANEQFF
TGTGCCAGTAGTATCAGCCTAGCGGGAGCGAATGAGCAGTTCTTC
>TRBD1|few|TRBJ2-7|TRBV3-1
CASSSLGTGLSEQYF
TGTGCCAGCAGCTCACTCGGGACAGGGCTCTCCGAGCAGTACTTC
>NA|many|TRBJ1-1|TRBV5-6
CASSWEEGITEAFF
TGTGCCAGCAGCTGGGAAGAGGGGATCACTGAAGCTTTCTTT
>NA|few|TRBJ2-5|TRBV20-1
CSARDQGGVETQYF
TGCAGTGCTAGAGATCAGGGCGGGGTCGAGACCCAGTACTTC
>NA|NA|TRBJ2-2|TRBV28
CASSLSPLSNTGELFF
TGTGCCAGCAGTTTAAGCCCCCTGTCGAACACCGGGGAGCTGTTTTTT